The 6 T cell receptor beta chains reported below all come from one sample, sequenced in a study of cytomegalovirus exposure and HLA in healthy donors (dated by TCRdb to 2016 to 2017). The library was obtained by the immunoSEQ multiplex PCR assay. The multiplex PCR relied on a mix of 60 forward primers for TCR Vbeta segments and 13 reverse primers for TCR Jbeta segments. Held by TCRdb, this immuneACCESS table contains in-frame sequences only and omits some clones. Under half of the omission traces to an unresolved V gene where checked; the cause of the rest is unknown. This sample is represented by 55,000 to 80,000 clones; 60% to 75% of them were singletons. Roughly 21% of the sample comes from the top ten. Material: PBMCs. The origin of the receptors is a man aged 40-50 years in good health and CMV-seropositive.

The gene calls are TRBV6-1 and TRBJ2-2; TRBD1 is a possible D gene (6 bases). Per the germline V gene, CDR1 is MNHNS and CDR2 is SASEGT. The ends were cut back, 6 bases at V and 3 bases at J, with 11 bases in the middle. The CDR3 extends over 14 amino acids. Here the CDR3 DNA reads TGTGCCAGCAGGAGGACAGCCCACACCGGGGAGCTGTTTTTT. This codes for CASRRTAHTGELFF.

The chain recombines TRBV19 with TRBJ1-6, with 9 bases aligning to TRBD1. The CDR3 contains 14 residues. Trimming removed 4 bases from V and 8 bases from J; junction bases left unmatched: 3. Germline CDR1 LNHDA, CDR2 SQIVND (reference sequence). CDR3 loop: CASSTGQGYSPLHF. Here the CDR3 DNA reads TGTGCCAGTAGTACTGGACAGGGGTATTCACCCCTCCACTTT.

This chain links TRBV5-1 with TRBJ1-5; no firm D call. The length of the CDR3 is 13 residues. Germline V gives CDR1 SGHRS, CDR2 YFSETQ. Deletions cut 4 bases from V and 1 base from J, with 6 bases between. The CDR3 DNA reads as TGCGCCAGCAGCCCCCAGAGCAATCAGCCCCAGCATTTT. It yields the protein CASSPQSNQPQHF.

The chain joins TRBV6-1 to TRBJ2-5, with D tentatively TRBD1 (6 bases). The J call may be wrong; the DNA end is better matched by TRBJ2-7. The CDR3 runs to 12 residues. Germline CDR1 and CDR2: MNHNS and SASEGT. The CDR3 region is CASGGLRHEQYF. For the CDR3, the DNA is TGTGCCAGCGGGGGCCTGCGGCACGAGCAGTACTTC.

This clone was recorded a few times. The chain has TRBV6-1 and TRBJ2-7; unclear D gene. Trimming pared 6 bases from V and 0 bases from J, leaving 15 bases between. CDR1 is MNHNS and CDR2 is SASEGT in the germline V gene. This CDR3 comprises 15 residues. CDR3 in amino acids: CASRRLVRSSYEQYF. The CDR3 coding sequence is TGTGCCAGCAGGCGATTAGTACGGAGCTCCTACGAGCAGTACTTC.

This chain links TRBV2 with TRBJ2-7; the match to TRBD1 covers 9 bases. The V gene's germline CDR1 is SNHLY and CDR2 FYNNEI. V lost 6 bases to trimming and J lost 3 bases; unmatched junction nucleotides: 9. The CDR3 contains 15 residues. CDR3 DNA: TGTGCCAGCAGCGCGGGACAGGGCCTCAACTACGAGCAGTACTTC. Its protein product is CASSAGQGLNYEQYF.